Listed below are T cell receptor beta chains from one sample, sequenced in a study of patients and donors after allogeneic stem cell transplantation. TCRdb redid the calling of the RT-PCR reads with MiXCR, one entry per CDR3 protein. The top ten hold roughly 6% of the sample, which has roughly 940,000 distinct CDR3 sequences, more than 15% seen once. Sequencing was carried out using blood, either unsorted or a sorted T cell fraction (not recorded which). These TCRs come from a human donor who was either an allogeneic HSCT recipient or a stem cell or donor lymphocyte infusion donor (not recorded which). It is not recorded whose cells these are; they may come from a transplant donor. Each CDR3 is given with its conserved first and last residue. The D gene is left open where the match is weak. Clone size, where shown, is once, few, many, or a class for clones that have expanded.

V gene	J gene	D gene	clone size	CDR3 DNA	CDR3 protein
TRBV20-1	TRBJ2-3	TRBD2	-	TGCAGTGCTAGTCTAGCGGGGGAAAGCACAGATACGCAGTATTTT	CSASLAGESTDTQYF
TRBV3-1	TRBJ2-7	TRBD2	-	TGTGCCAGCAGCCAACTGCTAGCGGGAGGGTACGAGCAGTACTTC	CASSQLLAGGYEQYF
TRBV9	TRBJ1-2	-	few	TGTGCCAGCAGCGGAGAGTCGGCTGGCTACACCTTC	CASSGESAGYTF
TRBV24-1	TRBJ2-1	TRBD1	-	TGTGCCACCAGTGCGCGACAGGGGTACAATGAGCAGTTCTTC	CATSARQGYNEQFF
TRBV20-1	TRBJ1-1	-	-	TGCAGTGCTAGTCTGGTGAGGGGTGGTGAAGCTTTCTTT	CSASLVRGGEAFF
TRBV15	TRBJ2-6	-	-	TGTGCCACCAGTAGAAACAGGCCGGGCTCTGGGGCCAACGTCCTGACTTTC	CATSRNRPGSGANVLTF
TRBV4-3	TRBJ2-3	-	-	TGCGCCAGCAGCCGGGACCGGTACTCGGGGGGCGCGGATACGCAGTATTTT	CASSRDRYSGGADTQYF
TRBV5-1	TRBJ1-6	TRBD1	-	TGCGCCAGCGCCGACACCGGGACAGATAATTCACCCCTCCACTTT	CASADTGTDNSPLHF
TRBV6-5	TRBJ2-5	-	many	TGTGCCAGCAGTTATTCAGGGAACCAAGAGACCCAGTACTTC	CASSYSGNQETQYF
TRBV20-1	TRBJ2-3	-	-	TGCAGTGCTAGTATGGAGGGGGGGCCGGGTACGCAGTATTTT	CSASMEGGPGTQYF
TRBV5-1	TRBJ2-2	-	-	TGCGCCAGTGGACAAACCGCGAACACCGGGGAGCTGTTTTTT	CASGQTANTGELFF
TRBV2	TRBJ2-3	-	-	TGTGCCAGCAGTGAAATGAGGAATACGCAGTATTTT	CASSEMRNTQYF
TRBV19	TRBJ2-7	TRBD1	-	TGTGCCAGTAGTACCGGGACAGAATTGGCCTACGAGCAGTACTTC	CASSTGTELAYEQYF
TRBV4-2	TRBJ1-2	TRBD1	-	TGTGCCAGCAGCCAAGATTGGCGGACAGGGGGCGTGGGGGGCTACACCTTC	CASSQDWRTGGVGGYTF
TRBV6-5	TRBJ1-6	-	-	TGTGCCAGCAGTTACAGGGGACGGAAATATTCACCCCTTCACTTT	CASSYRGRKYSPLHF
TRBV5-1	TRBJ1-6	-	-	TGCGCCAGCAGCCCGCAGGAGTTCTCAGGGTCACCCCTCCACTTT	CASSPQEFSGSPLHF
TRBV12-3/TRBV12-4	TRBJ1-1	-	-	TGTGCCAGCAGTTTACACCCAGGGGCCATGAACACTGAAGCTTTCTTT	CASSLHPGAMNTEAFF
TRBV20-1	TRBJ2-7	TRBD1	-	TGCAGTGCGAAAGGACAGGGGGTCTACGAGCAGTACTTC	CSAKGQGVYEQYF
TRBV4-2	TRBJ2-7	TRBD2	-	TGTGCCAGCAGCCAAGATGGACTAGCGGGGACATCCCCCACCTACGAGCAGTACTTC	CASSQDGLAGTSPTYEQYF
TRBV5-1	TRBJ2-1	TRBD2	-	TGCGCCAGCAGCTTGGGAGCGGGAGGTTCCATCGCCTACAATGAGCAGTTCTTC	CASSLGAGGSIAYNEQFF
TRBV28	TRBJ2-7	-	few	TGTGCCAGCAGTCACTACTTGACGCAAAACTCCTACGAGCAGTACTTC	CASSHYLTQNSYEQYF
TRBV30	TRBJ1-2	TRBD1	few	TGTGCCTCAGACAGGGGAAGGGGTGGCTACACCTTC	CASDRGRGGYTF
TRBV20-1	TRBJ2-3	TRBD2	-	TGCAGTGCCAGACTAGCGGCCAGAAGAACAGATACGCAGTATTTT	CSARLAARRTDTQYF
TRBV18	TRBJ2-2	-	few	TGTGCCAGCTCACCACTCCCAGGTTGGAACACCGGGGAGCTGTTTTTT	CASSPLPGWNTGELFF
TRBV12-3/TRBV12-4	TRBJ2-7	-	many	TGTGCCAGCAGTTATTCACCGTCCTACGAGCAGTACTTC	CASSYSPSYEQYF
TRBV5-1	TRBJ2-7	TRBD1	few	TGCGCCAGCAGCTCACCGGGACAGGGGAGTTACTCCTACGAGCAGTACTTC	CASSSPGQGSYSYEQYF
TRBV6-5	TRBJ2-2	-	-	TGTGCCAGCAGTTACGGAGGGGGAGACACCGGGGAGCTGTTTTTT	CASSYGGGDTGELFF
TRBV5-1	TRBJ1-4	TRBD1	-	TGCGCCAGCAGCGCTACAGGGGGCTCTGAAAAACTGTTTTTT	CASSATGGSEKLFF
TRBV12-3/TRBV12-4	TRBJ2-7	-	few	TGTGCCAGCAGTTGGGGTTTCTACGAGCAGTACTTC	CASSWGFYEQYF